This TCR beta chain was profiled in a study of T-cell memory formation after mild COVID-19. Trimming took 5 bases from V and 11 from J; bases not matched to a gene: 12. Looked up from germline, CDR1 is MNHEY and CDR2 is SMNVEV (reference sequence). The CDR3 extends over 15 amino acids. This clonotype was seen only a few times. TCRdb used MiXCR to reprocess the 5' RACE reads, holding one entry per CDR3 protein. In the table there are over 150,000 distinct CDR3 sequences, roughly 20% of which are singletons. The gene calls are TRBV27 and TRBJ1-6, with TRBD1 matching 7 bases. The sequence was collected from a man aged 18 to 29 who had mild COVID-19 (a few samples of this study predate the infection). Cell type and time point are not known. The sequenced material came from PBMCs or a T cell subset sorted from them (not recorded which). In nucleotides, the CDR3 is TGTGCCAGCAGTGCCCAGGGGGGCGCTGGGACACCCCTCCACTTT. It codes for CASSAQGGAGTPLHF.